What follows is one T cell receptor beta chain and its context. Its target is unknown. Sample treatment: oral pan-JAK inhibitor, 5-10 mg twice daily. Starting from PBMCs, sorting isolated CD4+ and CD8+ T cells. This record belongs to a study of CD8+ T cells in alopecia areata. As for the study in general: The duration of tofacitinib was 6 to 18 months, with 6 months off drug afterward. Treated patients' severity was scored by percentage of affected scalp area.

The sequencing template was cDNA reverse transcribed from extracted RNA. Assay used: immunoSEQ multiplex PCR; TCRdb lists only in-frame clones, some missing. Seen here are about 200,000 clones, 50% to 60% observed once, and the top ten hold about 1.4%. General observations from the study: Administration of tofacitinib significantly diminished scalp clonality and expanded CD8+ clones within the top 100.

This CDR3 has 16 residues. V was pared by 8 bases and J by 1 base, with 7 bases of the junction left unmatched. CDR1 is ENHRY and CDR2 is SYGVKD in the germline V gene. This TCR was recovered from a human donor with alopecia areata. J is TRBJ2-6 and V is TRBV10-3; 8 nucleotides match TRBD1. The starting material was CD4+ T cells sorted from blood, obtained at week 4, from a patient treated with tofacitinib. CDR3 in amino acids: CAIGAGGRSGANVLTF. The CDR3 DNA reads TGTGCCATCGGCGCAGGGGGCAGGTCTGGGGCCAACGTCCTGACTTTC.